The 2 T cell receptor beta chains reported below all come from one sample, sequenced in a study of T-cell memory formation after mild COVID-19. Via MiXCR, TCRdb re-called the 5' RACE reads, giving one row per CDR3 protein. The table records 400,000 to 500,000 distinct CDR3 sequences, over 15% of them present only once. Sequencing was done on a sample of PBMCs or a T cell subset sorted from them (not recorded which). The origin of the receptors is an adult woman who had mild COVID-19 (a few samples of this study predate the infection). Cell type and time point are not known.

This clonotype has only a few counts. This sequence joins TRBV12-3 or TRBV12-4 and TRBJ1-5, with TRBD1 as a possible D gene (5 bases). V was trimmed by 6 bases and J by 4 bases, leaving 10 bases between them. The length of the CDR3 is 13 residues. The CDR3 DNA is TGTGCCAGCAGCGGGACCCGGAATCAGCCCCAGCATTTT. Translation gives CASSGTRNQPQHF.

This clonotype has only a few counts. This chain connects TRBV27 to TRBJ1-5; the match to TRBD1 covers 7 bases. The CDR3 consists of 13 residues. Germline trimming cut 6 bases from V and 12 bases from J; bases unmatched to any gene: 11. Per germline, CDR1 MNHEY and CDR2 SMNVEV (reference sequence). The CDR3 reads CASSFGRTGHQHF. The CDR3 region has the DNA TGTGCCAGCAGCTTCGGTCGGACAGGTCACCAGCATTTT.